A single sample is the source of the 12 T cell receptor beta chains below, sequenced in a study of blood T cells in healthy people across ages. The second PCR ran about 6 to 12 cycles with a sample-barcoded 5' primer and J-beta primers. TCRdb processed the 5' RACE reads anew with MiXCR; each CDR3 protein has one entry. The top ten clones hold about 26% of a sample with roughly 730,000 distinct CDR3 sequences, around three fifths of them seen once. The specimen sequenced was blood. These receptors all come from a man aged 35-49 years in good health.

This chain joins TRBV2 and TRBJ2-7; either TRBD1 or TRBD2 may fit D (5 bases each). The CDR3 is 17 residues long. V was cut by 9 bases and J by 2 bases, with 26 bases left in between. Germline CDR1 SNHLY, CDR2 FYNNEI. CDR3 region: CARGRVLDGAVPYEQYF. In DNA form, the CDR3 reads TGTGCCAGGGGACGGGTCCTTGACGGCGCCGTACCCTACGAGCAGTACTTC.

CDR3 sequence reads: CAWSPGIRETQYF. As DNA, the CDR3 is TGTGCCTGGAGCCCAGGGATTCGAGAAACCCAGTACTTC. V usage is TRBV30 and J usage is TRBJ2-5; tentatively, D is TRBD1 (5 bases). V lost 3 bases and J 8 bases, leaving 16 bases between the germline ends. Looked up from germline, CDR1 is GTSNPN and CDR2 is SVGIG (reference sequence). The CDR3 extends over 13 amino acids.

J is TRBJ1-1 and V is TRBV7-9, with unresolved D. The CDR3 runs 12 residues. Germline lookup yields CDR1 SEHNR and CDR2 FQNEAQ (reference sequence). The germline V and J ends were trimmed by 5 bases and 1 base, with 5 bases remaining between them. CDR3 residues: CASSHPNTEAFF. Here the CDR3 DNA reads TGTGCCAGCAGCCACCCGAACACTGAAGCTTTCTTT.

J is TRBJ2-5 and V is TRBV12-3 or TRBV12-4; 9 bases align to TRBD2. The junction had 16 bases not matched to a gene; V was cut back by 6 bases and J by 11 bases. CDR3 length equals 15 residues. CDR3 region: CASSFASGAYNEQYF. Written as DNA, the CDR3 is TGTGCCAGCAGCTTCGCTAGCGGGGCATACAATGAGCAGTACTTC.

This clonotype came up many times. The chain carries TRBV20-1 and TRBJ2-1, with 12 positions matching TRBD2. The CDR3 length is 14 residues. J was trimmed by 4 bases and V by 3 bases; bases with no gene match: 1. Germline CDR1 reads DFQATT; CDR2 reads SNEGSKA (reference sequence). CDR3 sequence reads: CSASTSGRYNEQFF. In nucleotides, the CDR3 is TGCAGTGCTAGTACTAGCGGGAGGTACAATGAGCAGTTCTTC.

This clonotype was detected ten times or more. V and J are TRBV14 and TRBJ2-7; D might be TRBD1 or TRBD2, each matching 6 bases. Germline assignment: CDR1 SGHDN and CDR2 FVKESK. The CDR3 spans 16 residues. Trimming pared 5 bases from V and 2 bases from J, leaving 19 bases between. CDR3 amino acids: CASSWGLQGNTYEQYF. The CDR3 DNA sequence: TGTGCCAGCAGCTGGGGACTCCAGGGGAACACCTACGAGCAGTACTTC.

This clonotype was counted only a few times. V and J are TRBV7-9 and TRBJ2-1; 7 bases match TRBD2. With 1 base clipped from V and 7 bases from J, the junction kept 10 bases outside the gene matches. Germline loops: CDR1 SEHNR, CDR2 FQNEAQ (reference sequence). This CDR3 is built from 16 residues. This CDR3 is CASSLGSTSRANEQFF. CDR3 coding DNA: TGTGCCAGCAGCTTAGGTTCGACTAGCCGGGCAAATGAGCAGTTCTTC. Based on the CDR3 plus reference TRBV7-9 and TRBJ2-1, the full variable domain is DTGVSQNPRHKITKRGQNVTFRCDPISEHNRLYWYRQTLGQGPEFLTYFQNEAQLEKSRLLSDRFSAERPKGSFSTLEIQRTEQGDSAMYLCASSLGSTSRANEQFFGPGTRLTVL.

This clonotype appeared a few times. V gene TRBV7-2 combines with J gene TRBJ2-1, with D possibly being TRBD2 (5 bases). V lost 4 bases and J lost 9, with 10 bases in between. This CDR3 has 12 amino acids. The germline V gene has CDR1 SGHTA and CDR2 FQGNSA. The CDR3 protein is CASSSLEGEQFF. DNA of the CDR3: TGTGCCAGCAGCTCACTAGAGGGTGAGCAGTTCTTC. Using reference TRBV7-2 and TRBJ2-1 for the parts outside the CDR3, the full variable domain is GAGVSQSPSNKVTEKGKDVELRCDPISGHTALYWYRQSLGQGLEFLIYFQGNSAPDKSGLPSDRFSAERTGGSVSTLTIQRTQQEDSAVYLCASSSLEGEQFFGPGTRLTVL.

This clonotype was detected only once. J is TRBJ2-1 and V is TRBV9; TRBD2 aligns across 11 bases. CDR1 SGDLS and CDR2 YYNGEE come from the germline V gene. J was trimmed by 5 bases and V by 4 bases; bases with no gene match: 11. The CDR3 is 17 amino acids. The CDR3 protein is CASSRSDLAGGNNEQFF. CDR3 bases: TGTGCCAGCAGCCGCTCAGATCTAGCGGGAGGTAACAATGAGCAGTTCTTC. Supplemented by reference TRBV9 and TRBJ2-1, the full variable domain reads DSGVTQTPKHLITATGQRVTLRCSPRSGDLSVYWYQQSLDQGLQFLIQYYNGEERAKGNILERFSAQQFPDLHSELNLSSLELGDSALYFCASSRSDLAGGNNEQFFGPGTRLTVL.

This clonotype was picked up a small number of times. The rearrangement uses TRBV15 and TRBJ2-3; TRBD1 matches 10 bases. This CDR3 is built from 18 residues. V lost 5 bases to trimming and J lost 1 base; unmatched junction nucleotides: 12. The germline gives CDR1 LNHNV, CDR2 YYDKDF (reference sequence). This CDR3 is CATSPSQPGTGGTDTQYF. CDR3 coding DNA: TGTGCCACCAGCCCCTCCCAGCCAGGGACAGGGGGCACAGATACGCAGTATTTT.

The chain combines TRBV6-2 or TRBV6-3 with TRBJ2-5, with a tentative D call TRBD2 (5 bases). Germline V gene data show CDR1 as MNHEY and CDR2 as SVGEGT. The CDR3 extends over 14 amino acids. The V end was cut by 0 bases, the J end by 3 bases, with 8 bases between. The CDR3 sequence is CASSYSEVKETQYF. The CDR3 DNA follows: TGTGCCAGCAGTTACTCGGAGGTTAAAGAGACCCAGTACTTC.

The chain employs TRBV5-1 and TRBJ2-7; 7 bases align to TRBD2. TRBJ2-5 explains the end of the DNA better; the J call may be wrong. Germline loops: CDR1 SGHRS, CDR2 YFSETQ. The CDR3 has 14 amino acids. CDR3 sequence: CASSAVLASETQYF. CDR3 nucleotide sequence: TGCGCCAGCAGCGCTGTACTAGCGTCGGAGACCCAGTACTTC.